These T cell receptor beta chains were read from a single sample in a study of blood T cell repertoires in COVID-19. Repertoires were generated with immunoSEQ multiplex PCR, while TCRdb's copy carries only in-frame clones and drops some. The sample gives 250,000 to 350,000 clones, around 89% of which show up once; roughly an eighth is in the top ten. Material: peripheral blood. These receptors all come from a woman aged 60 to 75 with acute or convalescent COVID-19. CDR3s include the opening cysteine and the closing phenylalanine or tryptophan. Each record gives: CDR3 protein, CDR3 DNA, J gene, clone size, D gene, V gene. D genes are given only for firm matches. Size is stated for part of the rows, as once, few or many counts, or as a class when the clone is expanded.

CASSYGVSLGEQYF	TGTGCCAGCAGTTACGGAGTTAGCCTTGGAGAGCAGTACTTC	TRBJ2-7	once	.	TRBV6-5
CASSLSPARASYNEQFF	TGTGCCAGCAGTTTATCCCCCGCCAGGGCCTCCTACAATGAGCAGTTCTTC	TRBJ2-1	.	.	TRBV27
CASSPRFQAGGKETQYF	TGTGCCAGCTCACCACGTTTTCAGGCAGGAGGCAAAGAGACCCAGTACTTC	TRBJ2-5	.	.	TRBV18
CASMGEDTEAFF	TGTGCCAGCATGGGAGAGGACACTGAAGCTTTCTTT	TRBJ1-1	.	.	TRBV2
CASSINRGSTDTQYF	TGTGCCAGTAGTATCAACAGGGGGAGCACAGATACGCAGTATTTT	TRBJ2-3	.	TRBD1	TRBV19
CASSYSETHNYGYTF	TGTGCCAGCAGTTACTCTGAGACACATAACTATGGCTACACCTTC	TRBJ1-2	.	.	TRBV6-5
CASSQGNNQPQHF	TGTGCCAGCAGTCAGGGTAACAATCAGCCCCAGCATTTT	TRBJ1-5	.	.	TRBV2
CAISEPGTGVPYEQYF	TGTGCCATCAGTGAGCCAGGGACAGGAGTTCCCTACGAGCAGTACTTC	TRBJ2-7	many	TRBD1	TRBV10-3
CAWWISGRVTDTQYF	TGTGCCTGGTGGATTAGCGGGAGGGTCACAGATACGCAGTATTTT	TRBJ2-3	.	TRBD2	TRBV30
CASSYAPGPDTQYF	TGTGCCAGCAGTTATGCCCCTGGGCCAGATACGCAGTATTTT	TRBJ2-3	few	.	TRBV6-5
CASSAQIQLNTEAFF	TGTGCCAGCAGCGCCCAGATTCAGTTGAACACTGAAGCTTTCTTT	TRBJ1-1	.	.	TRBV9
CASSLSDRALDGYTF	TGTGCCAGCAGCTTATCAGACAGGGCTTTGGATGGCTACACCTTC	TRBJ1-2	.	TRBD1	TRBV7-6
CASSLSVSLHF	TGTGCCAGCAGCTTGTCGGTATCCCTCCACTTT	TRBJ1-6	once	.	TRBV5-5
CASSLIKNTEAFF	TGTGCCAGCAGCTTAATCAAGAACACTGAAGCTTTCTTT	TRBJ1-1	few	.	TRBV7-2
CASYSQVAGDRNEQFF	TGTGCCAGCTATTCTCAGGTTGCGGGGGATAGGAATGAGCAGTTCTTC	TRBJ2-1	.	TRBD2	TRBV28
CASSGSGNTIYF	TGTGCCAGCAGCGGGTCGGGAAACACCATATATTTT	TRBJ1-3	.	.	TRBV12-3/TRBV12-4
CAISELGREESPLHF	TGTGCCATCAGTGAGCTGGGCAGGGAAGAATCACCCCTCCACTTT	TRBJ1-6	.	.	TRBV10-3
CASSTTDGKNIQYF	TGTGCCAGTAGTACGACAGACGGTAAAAACATTCAGTACTTC	TRBJ2-4	.	.	TRBV19
CARGKLAGDNEQFF	TGTGCCAGAGGAAAGCTAGCGGGGGACAATGAGCAGTTCTTC	TRBJ2-1	.	TRBD2	TRBV2
CASSIEATADYTDTQYF	TGTGCCAGTAGTATAGAGGCCACAGCTGATTACACAGATACGCAGTATTTT	TRBJ2-3	.	.	TRBV19
CASTLQAGGGGTQYF	TGTGCCAGCACCCTCCAAGCGGGGGGAGGGGGTACGCAGTATTTT	TRBJ2-3	.	TRBD2	TRBV2
CASSLSLAGGLGSYEQYF	TGTGCCAGCAGCTTGTCACTAGCGGGAGGGCTAGGATCCTACGAGCAGTACTTC	TRBJ2-7	.	TRBD2	TRBV5-6
CASSLVRTGGHSYEQYF	TGTGCCAGCAGTTTAGTCCGTACGGGAGGACACTCCTACGAGCAGTACTTC	TRBJ2-7	.	TRBD2	TRBV27
CASSPSRAGGAGQFF	TGTGCCAGCAGCCCCTCCAGGGCAGGGGGCGCAGGGCAGTTCTTC	TRBJ2-1	once	TRBD1	TRBV7-3
CASSQGGRDFYHEQYF	TGCGCCAGCAGCCAAGGGGGTAGGGACTTCTACCACGAGCAGTACTTC	TRBJ2-7	.	.	TRBV4-3
CASSFRDRSYTGELFF	TGTGCCAGCAGTTTCCGGGACAGGAGTTACACCGGGGAGCTGTTTTTT	TRBJ2-2	.	TRBD1	TRBV28
CATSRFLWGQGNTGELFF	TGTGCCACCAGCAGGTTCCTCTGGGGACAGGGGAACACCGGGGAGCTGTTTTTT	TRBJ2-2	.	TRBD1	TRBV15
CASRTGTPYGYTF	TGTGCCAGCAGAACCGGGACACCATATGGCTACACCTTC	TRBJ1-2	.	.	TRBV28
CASSLRADYSNQPQHF	TGTGCCAGCAGCTTAAGGGCAGACTATAGCAATCAGCCCCAGCATTTT	TRBJ1-5	.	.	TRBV11-2